These T cell receptor beta chains were read from a single sample in a study of blood T cells in healthy people across ages. In TCRdb, the 5' RACE reads were re-called with MiXCR into one record per CDR3 protein. The sample lists 700,000 or so distinct CDR3 sequences; roughly two fifths were seen once. Sequencing input: blood. The receptors originated from a man of 80 years or more in good health. CDR3s include the opening cysteine and the closing phenylalanine or tryptophan. D genes are given only for firm matches. Clone size is shown for a subset of rows, as once, few, many or a class of expanded clone.

cdr3_nt cdr3_aa v_call cdr3_length d_call clone_size j_call
TGTGCCAGCAGTGAATTCGGACAGGGTCGCGAGCAGTACTTC CASSEFGQGREQYF TRBV25-1 14 TRBD1 few TRBJ2-7
TGCAGCGTTGGTTGGGGGGGGATGTCTAGGAACACTGAAGCTTTCTTT CSVGWGGMSRNTEAFF TRBV29-1 16 NA NA TRBJ1-1
TGTGCCACCAGCATCGGGACGGACTCCTACGAGCAGTACTTC CATSIGTDSYEQYF TRBV15 14 NA few TRBJ2-7
TGTGCCAGCAGTTTTATGGGGAACCGAGCGGGGGAGGAGACCCAGTACTTC CASSFMGNRAGEETQYF TRBV28 17 TRBD2 NA TRBJ2-5
TGTGCCAGCAGCCAAGATTTCGTAGCGGGGGGGTTGGTAGATACGCAGTATTTT CASSQDFVAGGLVDTQYF TRBV3-1 18 TRBD2 few TRBJ2-3
TGTGCCAGCATAGGTTATGATAACGAGCAGTACTTC CASIGYDNEQYF TRBV2 12 NA few TRBJ2-7
TGTGCCAGCAGCTTAGATGCAGCGGACAATGAGCAGTACTTC CASSLDAADNEQYF TRBV7-6 14 NA NA TRBJ2-5
TGCAGCGTTAATCCCTACGGTACAGATACGCAGTATTTT CSVNPYGTDTQYF TRBV29-1 13 NA NA TRBJ2-3
TGCAGTGCTGGGGACAGGGTGAACACTGAAGCTTTCTTT CSAGDRVNTEAFF TRBV20-1 13 TRBD1 NA TRBJ1-1
TGTGCCAGCAGTAAGCTGACAGGATTGAATCAGCCCCAGCATTTT CASSKLTGLNQPQHF TRBV6-2/TRBV6-3 15 NA NA TRBJ1-5
TGCAGTACTCACTCCCGGACAGGACGGAACTATGGCTACACCTTC CSTHSRTGRNYGYTF TRBV20-1 15 TRBD1 NA TRBJ1-2
TGTGCTAGCAGCTTATCGGGGATTATGGAGACCCAGTACTTC CASSLSGIMETQYF TRBV7-7 14 NA NA TRBJ2-5
TGTGCCAGCAGCTCCCGAGACGACAGAGATAATTCACCCCTCCACTTT CASSSRDDRDNSPLHF TRBV21-1 16 NA few TRBJ1-6
TGTGCCAGCAGCCCCGGACTAGCGGGGTACACCGGGGAGCTGTTTTTT CASSPGLAGYTGELFF TRBV6-5 16 TRBD2 few TRBJ2-2
TGCAGCACAGATACAGATACGCAGTATTTT CSTDTDTQYF TRBV20-1 10 NA NA TRBJ2-3
TGTGCCAGCAGTATAAGTGGGGGGACCGGGGAGCTGTTTTTT CASSISGGTGELFF TRBV25-1 14 NA few TRBJ2-2
TGCAGTGCTGTCCAGGGTAGGGAGACCCAGTACTTC CSAVQGRETQYF TRBV20-1 12 NA few TRBJ2-5
TGCGCCAGCAGCGTGGCCACGACAGGATACGAGCAGTACTTC CASSVATTGYEQYF TRBV5-1 14 NA few TRBJ2-7
TGTGCCAGCAGTGAATCTAAGGGGTTTGCCTACGAGCAGTACTTC CASSESKGFAYEQYF TRBV25-1 15 NA NA TRBJ2-7
TGTGCCAGCAGCTTAGCACGAGCGGGACGAGATACGCAGTATTTT CASSLARAGRDTQYF TRBV7-2 15 TRBD2 NA TRBJ2-3
TGTGCCAGCAGCCCTCAAGGGACAGGGATTGGAAACACCATATATTTT CASSPQGTGIGNTIYF TRBV7-2 16 TRBD1 NA TRBJ1-3
TGCGCCAGCAGCTATAGCGGGGACATCAATGAGCAGTTCTTC CASSYSGDINEQFF TRBV5-1 14 TRBD2 NA TRBJ2-1
TGTGCCAGCAGCGCAGGGGATGGGGGGACCCAGTACTTC CASSAGDGGTQYF TRBV7-3 13 NA NA TRBJ2-5
TGTGCCAGCAGCCTACAGGGGTTGGGCTATGGCTACACTTTC CASSLQGLGYGYTF TRBV5-4 14 TRBD1 NA TRBJ1-2
TGTGCCAGCACCCACCCGGACGGGACGGGTGGCTACACCTTC CASTHPDGTGGYTF TRBV25-1 14 NA few TRBJ1-2
TGTGCCAGCAGCCCACAGGAGTACACTGAAGCTTTCTTT CASSPQEYTEAFF TRBV7-2 13 NA NA TRBJ1-1
TGTGCCAGCATAGGAAGTAATGAAAAACTGTTTTTT CASIGSNEKLFF TRBV2 12 NA once TRBJ1-4
TGTGCTAGCACGCGATATGGTGTCTATAATGAGCAGTTCTTC CASTRYGVYNEQFF TRBV5-5 14 NA NA TRBJ2-1
TGCAGCGTTGACCAGAGGACTGGCGATGAGCAGTTCTTC CSVDQRTGDEQFF TRBV29-1 13 NA many TRBJ2-1
TGTGCCAGCAGCGCCCGGCTCGCAGGGGCTGCTGAAGCTTTCTTT CASSARLAGAAEAFF TRBV7-8 15 NA NA TRBJ1-1
TGCGCCAGCAGCTTGTGGCACGGCACAGCTAACTCCTACGAGCAGTACTTC CASSLWHGTANSYEQYF TRBV5-1 17 NA few TRBJ2-7
TGTGCCAGCAGTTTAAAGGGGACAGGAAATGAAAAACTGTTTTTT CASSLKGTGNEKLFF TRBV28 15 TRBD1 few TRBJ1-4
TGTGCCAGCAGCCAAGCCTGGGGCAGGGGGACCGGGGAGCTGTTTTTT CASSQAWGRGTGELFF TRBV3-1 16 TRBD1 NA TRBJ2-2
TGTGCCAGCAGCCTCCACACTAGCGGACTGAACAATGAGCAGTTCTTC CASSLHTSGLNNEQFF TRBV7-2 16 TRBD2 few TRBJ2-1
TGTGCCAGCAGCTCAGGGGGTGGGAACACTGAAGCTTTCTTT CASSSGGGNTEAFF TRBV7-2 14 TRBD1 NA TRBJ1-1
TGCACCAGCACTGGGACCACGGAGGATACGCAGTATTTT CTSTGTTEDTQYF TRBV5-1 13 NA NA TRBJ2-3
TGCGCCAGCAGCCAAGATTTGGAACAAGAGACCCAGTACTTC CASSQDLEQETQYF TRBV4-3 14 NA few TRBJ2-5
TGCGCCAGCAGCCAAGAGTTTACCGGGGAGCTGTTTTTT CASSQEFTGELFF TRBV4-3 13 NA few TRBJ2-2
TGCAGCGTTGTAACAGGGGCCTACGAGCAGTACTTC CSVVTGAYEQYF TRBV29-1 12 TRBD1 many TRBJ2-7
TGTGCCAGCAGTGAGGTGGCAGCTTCCGTTTACGAGCAGTACTTC CASSEVAASVYEQYF TRBV2 15 NA NA TRBJ2-7
TGTGCCAGCAGTGAAGCGCGTGACGGGGAGCTGTATTTC CASSEARDGELYF TRBV6-1 13 NA NA TRBJ2-4
TGTGCCAGCAGCTTAGTGTTTGGGGCCCAAGAGACCCAGTACTTC CASSLVFGAQETQYF TRBV7-2 15 NA few TRBJ2-5
TGCAGCGCCCGTCCGGACGGGGGGAATGAAAAACTGTTTTTT CSARPDGGNEKLFF TRBV29-1 14 NA few TRBJ1-4
TGTGCCAGCAGCCGGACCATACAGGAGAACACCGGGGAGCTGTTTTTT CASSRTIQENTGELFF TRBV7-9 16 NA few TRBJ2-2
TGTGCCAGCAGCTACACCGCTAGCGGGGGGATCACAGATACGCAGTATTTT CASSYTASGGITDTQYF TRBV4-2 17 TRBD2 NA TRBJ2-3
TGTGCCAGCAGTTTCTCTAGCTGGACCTACAATGAGCAGTACTTC CASSFSSWTYNEQYF TRBV27 15 NA NA TRBJ2-7
TGCGCCAGCAGCTTTGGGGACAGGGGGCTCCACGAGCAGTACTTC CASSFGDRGLHEQYF TRBV5-1 15 TRBD1 NA TRBJ2-7
TGTGCCAGCAGTAGAAGACTAGCACGTGGGGCCAACGTCCTGACTTTC CASSRRLARGANVLTF TRBV28 16 TRBD2 few TRBJ2-6
TGTGCCAGCAGGCCCAGGGAAATCATGAACACTGAAGCTTTCTTT CASRPREIMNTEAFF TRBV6-2/TRBV6-3 15 NA many TRBJ1-1
TGTGCCATCAGTGAGTCCTTGGGACTAGCGGGAGATACGCGGTATTTT CAISESLGLAGDTRYF TRBV10-3 16 TRBD2 once TRBJ2-3